These T cell receptor beta chains were read from a single sample in a study of T cell changes during pregnancy in multiple sclerosis. Data came from immunoSEQ multiplex PCR; TCRdb stores just in-frame clones and leaves some out. The table has under 60,000 clones, roughly 94% seen once. Sequenced material: CD4+ T cells from peripheral blood mononuclear cells, taken in the third trimester of pregnancy. The receptors come from a female donor with multiple sclerosis, enrolled in a pregnancy study. CDR3s include the opening cysteine and the closing phenylalanine or tryptophan. Each record gives: J gene, V gene, clone size, D gene, CDR3 protein, CDR3 DNA. A D gene is named only where the DNA matches it firmly. For some rows the clone size is stated as once, few or many, or as a class when expanded; others skip it.

J gene: TRBJ2-5
V gene: TRBV27
clone size: -
D gene: -
CDR3 protein: CASSLSAGGNQETQYF
CDR3 DNA: TGTGCCAGCAGTTTATCCGCAGGGGGGAACCAAGAGACCCAGTACTTC

J gene: TRBJ2-7
V gene: TRBV6-5
clone size: -
D gene: -
CDR3 protein: CASSYRRDGGREQYF
CDR3 DNA: TGTGCCAGCAGTTACCGGAGGGACGGAGGTCGGGAGCAGTACTTC

J gene: TRBJ2-3
V gene: TRBV7-9
clone size: -
D gene: -
CDR3 protein: CASSLMAVSTDTQYF
CDR3 DNA: TGTGCCAGCAGCTTAATGGCGGTTAGCACAGATACGCAGTATTTT

J gene: TRBJ2-7
V gene: TRBV7-2
clone size: -
D gene: TRBD2
CDR3 protein: CASSLGSGGVYEQYF
CDR3 DNA: TGTGCCAGCAGCTTAGGGAGCGGGGGGGTTTACGAGCAGTACTTC

J gene: TRBJ2-1
V gene: TRBV5-1
clone size: -
D gene: TRBD2
CDR3 protein: CASSLGTSVYNEQFF
CDR3 DNA: TGCGCCAGCAGCCTCGGGACTAGCGTCTACAATGAGCAGTTCTTC

J gene: TRBJ1-2
V gene: TRBV27
clone size: -
D gene: TRBD1
CDR3 protein: CATWDRANYGYTF
CDR3 DNA: TGTGCCACCTGGGACAGAGCTAACTATGGCTACACCTTC

J gene: TRBJ2-1
V gene: TRBV2
clone size: -
D gene: -
CDR3 protein: CASGQGIYNEQFF
CDR3 DNA: TGTGCCAGCGGGCAGGGGATTTACAATGAGCAGTTCTTC

J gene: TRBJ2-7
V gene: TRBV27
clone size: -
D gene: TRBD2
CDR3 protein: CASSLQASGRREQYF
CDR3 DNA: TGTGCCAGCAGTTTACAAGCTAGCGGGAGAAGAGAGCAGTACTTC

J gene: TRBJ2-3
V gene: TRBV7-9
clone size: -
D gene: TRBD2
CDR3 protein: CASSLREGSDTQYF
CDR3 DNA: TGTGCCAGCAGCCTCCGGGAGGGGTCGGATACGCAGTATTTT

J gene: TRBJ1-4
V gene: TRBV7-9
clone size: -
D gene: TRBD1
CDR3 protein: CASSLGTGTDRGLFF
CDR3 DNA: TGTGCCAGCAGCTTGGGGACAGGGACGGACCGGGGACTGTTTTTT

J gene: TRBJ2-7
V gene: TRBV5-1
clone size: -
D gene: TRBD2
CDR3 protein: CASSLDGRGYEQYF
CDR3 DNA: TGCGCCAGCAGCTTGGACGGGAGGGGCTACGAGCAGTACTTC

J gene: TRBJ2-5
V gene: TRBV11-3
clone size: -
D gene: TRBD1
CDR3 protein: CASTGQGPETQYF
CDR3 DNA: TGTGCCAGCACCGGACAGGGTCCAGAGACCCAGTACTTC

J gene: TRBJ2-7
V gene: TRBV5-4
clone size: -
D gene: -
CDR3 protein: CASSSSRNEQYF
CDR3 DNA: TGTGCCAGCAGCTCGTCTAGGAACGAGCAGTACTTC

J gene: TRBJ1-1
V gene: TRBV9
clone size: -
D gene: -
CDR3 protein: CASSVRGRDTEAFF
CDR3 DNA: TGTGCCAGCAGCGTAAGGGGCCGGGACACTGAAGCTTTCTTT

J gene: TRBJ2-1
V gene: TRBV19
clone size: once
D gene: -
CDR3 protein: CASSTSRPGSTSYNEQFF
CDR3 DNA: TGTGCCAGTAGTACCTCCCGCCCGGGAAGCACCTCCTACAATGAGCAGTTCTTC

J gene: TRBJ1-1
V gene: TRBV4-3
clone size: once
D gene: -
CDR3 protein: CASTPGAGFVSEAFF
CDR3 DNA: TGCGCCAGCACCCCGGGAGCCGGGTTTGTCTCTGAAGCTTTCTTT

J gene: TRBJ1-3
V gene: TRBV30
clone size: once
D gene: -
CDR3 protein: CAWSVLRGIGTIYF
CDR3 DNA: TGTGCCTGGAGTGTACTCCGGGGGATCGGCACCATATATTTT

J gene: TRBJ2-2
V gene: TRBV18
clone size: -
D gene: TRBD1
CDR3 protein: CASSLIVTGDTGELFF
CDR3 DNA: TGTGCCAGCTCACTCATCGTAACAGGGGACACCGGGGAGCTGTTTTTT

J gene: TRBJ1-2
V gene: TRBV5-5
clone size: -
D gene: TRBD1
CDR3 protein: CASSLGTDYGYTF
CDR3 DNA: TGTGCCAGCAGCTTAGGGACAGACTATGGCTACACCTTC

J gene: TRBJ2-7
V gene: TRBV28
clone size: once
D gene: -
CDR3 protein: CASSRSTSYEQYF
CDR3 DNA: TGTGCCAGCAGCCGTAGTACTAGCTACGAGCAGTACTTC

J gene: TRBJ1-2
V gene: TRBV10-3
clone size: once
D gene: TRBD1
CDR3 protein: CAISLDRGQGYGYTF
CDR3 DNA: TGTGCCATCAGTTTAGACAGGGGGCAAGGCTATGGCTACACCTTC

J gene: TRBJ1-5
V gene: TRBV18
clone size: -
D gene: TRBD1
CDR3 protein: CASRETGGNQPQHF
CDR3 DNA: TGTGCCAGCCGAGAGACAGGGGGGAATCAGCCCCAGCATTTT

J gene: TRBJ2-2
V gene: TRBV19
clone size: -
D gene: TRBD2
CDR3 protein: CASSIAPQSAGVDTGELFF
CDR3 DNA: TGTGCCAGTAGTATAGCCCCCCAATCAGCGGGAGTCGACACCGGGGAGCTGTTTTTT

J gene: TRBJ1-3
V gene: TRBV27
clone size: -
D gene: TRBD1
CDR3 protein: CASSMGQSPGNTIYF
CDR3 DNA: TGTGCCAGCAGTATGGGACAGTCACCTGGAAACACCATATATTTT

J gene: TRBJ2-7
V gene: TRBV28
clone size: -
D gene: TRBD2
CDR3 protein: CASSFLGRSGRDYEQYF
CDR3 DNA: TGTGCCAGCAGTTTTCTTGGACGTAGCGGGAGAGACTACGAGCAGTACTTC

J gene: TRBJ1-4
V gene: TRBV7-2
clone size: once
D gene: -
CDR3 protein: CASSLHPQGYIREKLFF
CDR3 DNA: TGTGCCAGCAGCCTACATCCACAGGGCTATATTCGCGAAAAACTGTTTTTT

J gene: TRBJ2-7
V gene: TRBV2
clone size: few
D gene: TRBD2
CDR3 protein: CASTPLAGGSYEQYF
CDR3 DNA: TGTGCCAGCACCCCACTAGCGGGAGGGTCCTACGAGCAGTACTTC

J gene: TRBJ2-4
V gene: TRBV27
clone size: -
D gene: TRBD2
CDR3 protein: CASSYSSGSGKNIQYF
CDR3 DNA: TGTGCCAGCAGTTACTCGAGCGGGAGTGGCAAAAACATTCAGTACTTC

J gene: TRBJ1-6
V gene: TRBV7-8
clone size: -
D gene: -
CDR3 protein: CASSLRFQQGSFLNSPLHF
CDR3 DNA: TGTGCCAGCAGCTTACGATTCCAACAGGGAAGCTTTCTTAATTCACCCCTCCACTTT

J gene: TRBJ2-4
V gene: TRBV27
clone size: -
D gene: TRBD2
CDR3 protein: CASRLSGLAGVVAKNIQYF
CDR3 DNA: TGTGCCAGCAGGCTCTCGGGACTAGCGGGAGTTGTAGCCAAAAACATTCAGTACTTC

J gene: TRBJ2-5
V gene: TRBV2
clone size: -
D gene: -
CDR3 protein: CASRTDSSQETQYF
CDR3 DNA: TGTGCCAGCAGGACCGACAGCTCCCAAGAGACCCAGTACTTC

J gene: TRBJ2-5
V gene: TRBV28
clone size: -
D gene: TRBD1
CDR3 protein: CASSPGDRAQETQYF
CDR3 DNA: TGTGCCAGCAGTCCCGGGGACAGGGCCCAAGAGACCCAGTACTTC

J gene: TRBJ2-7
V gene: TRBV5-5
clone size: few
D gene: TRBD1
CDR3 protein: CASSLGQGIYEQYF
CDR3 DNA: TGTGCCAGCAGCTTGGGACAGGGTATCTACGAGCAGTACTTC

J gene: TRBJ2-1
V gene: TRBV27
clone size: few
D gene: -
CDR3 protein: CASRPPGLTNEQFF
CDR3 DNA: TGTGCCAGCAGACCCCCGGGACTGACAAATGAGCAGTTCTTC

J gene: TRBJ1-5
V gene: TRBV19
clone size: once
D gene: TRBD1
CDR3 protein: CASSTGQGRAYGQPQHF
CDR3 DNA: TGTGCCAGTAGTACAGGACAGGGAAGGGCGTACGGTCAGCCCCAGCATTTT

J gene: TRBJ1-5
V gene: TRBV15
clone size: -
D gene: TRBD1
CDR3 protein: CATSRDLVLGTGNQPQHF
CDR3 DNA: TGTGCCACCAGCAGAGATTTGGTCTTAGGGACAGGGAATCAGCCCCAGCATTTT

J gene: TRBJ1-2
V gene: TRBV7-6
clone size: -
D gene: TRBD1
CDR3 protein: CASSLGTGIEGYTF
CDR3 DNA: TGTGCCAGCAGCTTAGGGACAGGGATCGAGGGCTACACCTTC

J gene: TRBJ2-1
V gene: TRBV28
clone size: -
D gene: -
CDR3 protein: CASALTIYNEQFF
CDR3 DNA: TGTGCCAGCGCTCTTACTATCTACAATGAGCAGTTCTTC

J gene: TRBJ2-1
V gene: TRBV9
clone size: -
D gene: -
CDR3 protein: CASSPLVGSSYNEQFF
CDR3 DNA: TGTGCCAGCAGCCCCTTAGTGGGGAGCTCCTACAATGAGCAGTTCTTC

J gene: TRBJ1-1
V gene: TRBV30
clone size: -
D gene: TRBD1
CDR3 protein: CAWAGTGGMKNTEAFF
CDR3 DNA: TGTGCCTGGGCCGGGACAGGGGGCATGAAGAACACTGAAGCTTTCTTT

J gene: TRBJ1-3
V gene: TRBV28
clone size: -
D gene: -
CDR3 protein: CASSRAGTSGNTIYF
CDR3 DNA: TGTGCCAGCAGTCGCGCGGGTACCTCTGGAAACACCATATATTTT

J gene: TRBJ2-3
V gene: TRBV30
clone size: once
D gene: TRBD1
CDR3 protein: CALPTRTGGTDTQYF
CDR3 DNA: TGTGCCTTGCCCACACGGACAGGGGGCACAGATACGCAGTATTTT

J gene: TRBJ1-3
V gene: TRBV6-5
clone size: -
D gene: -
CDR3 protein: CASSSWLSGNTIYF
CDR3 DNA: TGTGCCAGCAGTTCTTGGCTCTCTGGAAACACCATATATTTT

J gene: TRBJ2-1
V gene: TRBV9
clone size: few
D gene: -
CDR3 protein: CASSVVPRNEQFF
CDR3 DNA: TGTGCCAGCAGCGTAGTCCCCCGCAATGAGCAGTTCTTC

J gene: TRBJ2-7
V gene: TRBV27
clone size: -
D gene: -
CDR3 protein: CASSSLKLQGRSYEQYF
CDR3 DNA: TGTGCCAGCAGTTCTCTAAAATTACAGGGACGCTCCTACGAGCAGTACTTC

J gene: TRBJ2-5
V gene: TRBV18
clone size: -
D gene: -
CDR3 protein: CASSQWTDQETQYF
CDR3 DNA: TGTGCCAGCTCACAATGGACAGACCAAGAGACCCAGTACTTC

J gene: TRBJ1-2
V gene: TRBV6-1
clone size: -
D gene: -
CDR3 protein: CASKGQMTYGYTF
CDR3 DNA: TGTGCCAGCAAAGGACAAATGACCTATGGCTACACCTTC

J gene: TRBJ1-6
V gene: TRBV6-1
clone size: -
D gene: -
CDR3 protein: CASSQGRSSSYNSPLHF
CDR3 DNA: TGTGCCAGCAGTCAAGGTCGGAGCTCCTCCTATAATTCACCCCTCCACTTT

J gene: TRBJ2-1
V gene: TRBV15
clone size: -
D gene: TRBD2
CDR3 protein: CATRRAGTSGYNEQFF
CDR3 DNA: TGTGCCACCAGGCGTGCCGGGACTAGCGGTTACAATGAGCAGTTCTTC

J gene: TRBJ2-6
V gene: TRBV4-3
clone size: once
D gene: TRBD1
CDR3 protein: CASSLTGNGAGANVLTF
CDR3 DNA: TGCGCCAGCAGCCTGACAGGGAATGGGGCTGGGGCCAACGTCCTGACTTTC

J gene: TRBJ1-2
V gene: TRBV5-6
clone size: -
D gene: -
CDR3 protein: CASSSYPGDNYGYTF
CDR3 DNA: TGTGCCAGCAGCTCATACCCAGGGGATAACTATGGCTACACCTTC

J gene: TRBJ1-5
V gene: TRBV21-1
clone size: -
D gene: -
CDR3 protein: CASSHETGTARNQPQHF
CDR3 DNA: TGTGCCAGCAGTCACGAAACGGGGACAGCGAGAAATCAGCCCCAGCATTTT

J gene: TRBJ2-5
V gene: TRBV7-9
clone size: -
D gene: TRBD2
CDR3 protein: CASSPGAAGGPGETQYF
CDR3 DNA: TGTGCCAGCAGCCCGGGGGCAGCGGGAGGGCCTGGGGAGACCCAGTACTTC

J gene: TRBJ1-2
V gene: TRBV5-1
clone size: -
D gene: TRBD1
CDR3 protein: CASSLVTGTAPAYGYTF
CDR3 DNA: TGCGCCAGCAGCTTGGTGACAGGGACCGCTCCGGCTTATGGCTACACCTTC

J gene: TRBJ2-6
V gene: TRBV4-1
clone size: -
D gene: -
CDR3 protein: CASSQDPPTGSSGANVLTF
CDR3 DNA: TGCGCCAGCAGCCAAGATCCCCCTACAGGTTCCTCTGGGGCCAACGTCCTGACTTTC

J gene: TRBJ1-5
V gene: TRBV6-5
clone size: -
D gene: -
CDR3 protein: CASSSEGAQPQHF
CDR3 DNA: TGTGCCAGCAGTTCCGAAGGGGCTCAGCCCCAGCATTTT

J gene: TRBJ2-3
V gene: TRBV11-3
clone size: -
D gene: -
CDR3 protein: CASSFLSDTQYF
CDR3 DNA: TGTGCCAGCAGCTTCCTGTCGGATACGCAGTATTTT

J gene: TRBJ2-1
V gene: TRBV9
clone size: once
D gene: TRBD2
CDR3 protein: CASSTTSALYNEQFF
CDR3 DNA: TGTGCCAGCAGCACCACTAGCGCGTTGTACAATGAGCAGTTCTTC

J gene: TRBJ2-3
V gene: TRBV19
clone size: -
D gene: TRBD2
CDR3 protein: CASSIFGLAGVTDTQYF
CDR3 DNA: TGTGCCAGTAGTATCTTCGGACTGGCGGGAGTGACAGATACGCAGTATTTT

J gene: TRBJ1-2
V gene: TRBV28
clone size: -
D gene: TRBD1
CDR3 protein: CASSLGDRSNYGYTF
CDR3 DNA: TGTGCCAGCAGCCTCGGGGACAGGTCTAACTATGGCTACACCTTC